This T cell receptor beta chain is from a study of blood T cell repertoires in COVID-19 (dated by TCRdb to the early 2020s). Some background on the complete study: Samples from collaborators originated in the United States, Italy and Spain and spanned both the acute and convalescent phases of COVID-19. The material from the prospective study consisted of cDNA or gDNA derived from T cells, B-cell-depleted T cells, or PBMCs. Deeply sampled blood TCRbeta repertoires from subjects exposed to, actively infected with, or recovered from COVID-19 were included in the dataset. A freely available public database, intended as a resource for researchers studying the immune response to SARS-CoV-2, is where the repertoires were released. The samples were drawn from two sources: the first 160 participants of the ongoing ImmuneRACE study, and 1,000 to 1,500 subjects contributed by 6 global collaborators. Sample metadata almost always included a de-identified subject ID, COVID-19 status, age in years and sex. HLA class I and class II types, where available, came from metadata supplied by the sample provider rather than from assay-based typing.

TCRbeta CDR3 regions were amplified from genomic DNA using the immunoSEQ Assay, a bias-controlled multiplex PCR. The authors processed their data as follows. The number of nucleated cells in each sample was estimated from the amplification of reference gene primers within the assay. To quantify the absolute abundance of each unique TCRbeta CDR3 rearrangement, sequence reads were collapsed and filtered. Productive Simpson clonality was computed per sample as the square root of Simpson's diversity index over productive rearrangements. The table was pulled from immuneACCESS by TCRdb, which kept in-frame rearrangements only. Such tables lose some clones; where checked, under half of the loss comes from unresolved V genes, and the rest has no known cause. The D gene and trimming were derived from the DNA, and the V and J assignments and clone size from that table. Here the sample has approximately 110,000 clones; 74% occur a single time. The ten top clones hold 6% of the sample.

A distance of 14 bases separates the germline ends of V and J, which lose 4 bases and 4 bases respectively. The germline V gene provides CDR1 SGHTA and CDR2 FQGTGA. The CDR3 sequence holds 15 residues, the cysteine and phenylalanine included. The entry retains the CDR3 DNA only, 45 bases that are in frame from base 1. In Seattle, one collaborating source enrolled patients while the infection was active and tracked those patients longitudinally over the course of disease. Each collaborating institution followed its own protocols to collect whole blood in K2EDTA tubes. For TCRbeta analysis, collaborators shipped samples in one of three forms: frozen whole blood, isolated PBMCs, or DNA extracted from either of those sample types. The paper's findings and limits, for the study overall: The amount of clinical and demographic metadata varied by source and participant and was provided uncurated.

As for this clone: This receptor's antigen is unknown. No qualities accompany the bases; no much larger clone lies one base away.

The rearranged chain carries TRBV7-3 and TRBJ2-1; a tentative D call is TRBD2 (6 bases match). This TCR was recovered from an older man with COVID-19, enrolled during active disease. Sequences were obtained from peripheral blood. The nucleotide sequence reads TGTGCCAGCAGCTCCGGAGGGTCCTCGTACAATGAGCAGTTCTTC. This sequence encodes CASSSGGSSYNEQFF.